This T cell receptor beta chain was captured in a study of cytomegalovirus exposure and HLA in healthy donors. The study ran its PCR with 60 Vbeta and 13 Jbeta primers. TCRdb's table, derived via immunoSEQ multiplex PCR, lists solely in-frame clones and lacks some. The sample yields about 200,000 clones, 82% seen once. The sample taken for sequencing was PBMCs. The source of this sequence is a middle-aged woman in good health and CMV-seronegative.

CDR3 loop: CSVKRDRDEKLFF. CDR3 DNA: TGCAGCGTTAAAAGGGACAGGGATGAAAAACTGTTTTTT. The V call is TRBV29-1, the J call TRBJ1-4; 9 bases line up with TRBD1. Germline V gene data show CDR1 as SQVTM and CDR2 as ANQGSEA. This CDR3 comprises 13 residues. V was pared by 5 bases and J by 6 bases, with 4 bases of the junction left unmatched.